The sequence of this T cell receptor beta chain was determined in a study of T-cell memory formation after mild COVID-19. Study background: For the most part, TCR clusters were specific to one donor.

A few counts support this clonotype. The antigen remains unidentified. TCRdb called the 5' RACE reads again in MiXCR, with one record for every CDR3 protein. The sample shows about 110,000 distinct CDR3 sequences, about 18% of them seen only once. CDR3 length: 15 residues. V shed 6 bases and J 0 bases; nucleotides not matched to a gene: 2. The germline CDR1 and CDR2 sequences are MNHEY and SVGEGT. Study-wide points: Shrinking CD4+ clones resided mostly in CM and EM, and CD8+ ones in EMRA. A second wave expanding day 15 to 37 was CD4+-biased; contracting clones were balanced. The second-wave clones peaking on day 37 were not confirmed as SARS-CoV-2-specific.

The sequenced material came from PBMCs or a T cell subset sorted from them (not recorded which). The receptor comes from a man between 18 and 29 years old who had mild COVID-19 (a few samples of this study predate the infection). Cell type and time point are not known. V is TRBV6-2 or TRBV6-3 and J is TRBJ2-6; TRBD1 agrees at 7 bases. CDR3 region: CASSPGGSGANVLTF. The CDR3 DNA reads TGTGCCAGCAGCCCAGGGGGCTCTGGGGCCAACGTCCTGACTTTC.